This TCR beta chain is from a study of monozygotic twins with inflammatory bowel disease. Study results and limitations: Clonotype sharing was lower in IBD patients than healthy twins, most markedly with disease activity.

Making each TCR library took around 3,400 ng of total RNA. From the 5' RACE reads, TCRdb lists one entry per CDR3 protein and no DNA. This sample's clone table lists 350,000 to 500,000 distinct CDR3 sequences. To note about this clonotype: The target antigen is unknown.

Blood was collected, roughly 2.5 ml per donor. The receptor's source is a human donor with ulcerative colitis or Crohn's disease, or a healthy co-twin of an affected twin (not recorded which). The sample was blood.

CDR3 loop: CASSRRQTNEQFF. V usage is TRBV3-1 and J usage is TRBJ2-1; TCRdb selects TRBD1, and the lack of DNA leaves this call unchecked. CDR1 LGHDT and CDR2 YNNKEL come from the germline V gene (reference sequence). This CDR3 is 13 amino acids long.